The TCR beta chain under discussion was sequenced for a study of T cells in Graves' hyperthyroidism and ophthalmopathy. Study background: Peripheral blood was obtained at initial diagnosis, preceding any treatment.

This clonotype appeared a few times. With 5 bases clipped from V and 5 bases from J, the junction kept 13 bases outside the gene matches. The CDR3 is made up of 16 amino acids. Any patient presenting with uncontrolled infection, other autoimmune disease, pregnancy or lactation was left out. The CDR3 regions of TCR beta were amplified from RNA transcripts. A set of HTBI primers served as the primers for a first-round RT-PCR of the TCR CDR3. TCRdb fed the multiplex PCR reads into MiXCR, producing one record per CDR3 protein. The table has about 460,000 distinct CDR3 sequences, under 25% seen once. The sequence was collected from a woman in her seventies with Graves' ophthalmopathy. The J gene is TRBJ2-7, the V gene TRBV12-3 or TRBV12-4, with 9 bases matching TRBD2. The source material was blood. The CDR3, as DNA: TGTGCCAGCAGTCCCCTCGGGGCGGGAGGGCCAGACGAGCAGTACTTC. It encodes CASSPLGAGGPDEQYF.